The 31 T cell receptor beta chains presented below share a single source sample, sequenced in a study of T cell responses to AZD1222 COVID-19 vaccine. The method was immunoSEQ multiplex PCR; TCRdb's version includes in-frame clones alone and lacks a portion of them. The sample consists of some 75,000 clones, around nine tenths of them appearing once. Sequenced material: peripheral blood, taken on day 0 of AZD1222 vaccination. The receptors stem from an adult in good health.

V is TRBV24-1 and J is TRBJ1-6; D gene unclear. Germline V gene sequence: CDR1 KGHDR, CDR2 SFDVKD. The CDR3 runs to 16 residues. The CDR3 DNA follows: TGTCCAAACTGGATGAGGGTTTATCCCTCAAATTCACCCCTCCACTTT. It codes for CPNWMRVYPSNSPLHF.

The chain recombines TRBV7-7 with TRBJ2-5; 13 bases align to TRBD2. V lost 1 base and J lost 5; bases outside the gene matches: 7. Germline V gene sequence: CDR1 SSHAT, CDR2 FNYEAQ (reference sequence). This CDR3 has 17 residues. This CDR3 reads CASSLVTSGGAGETQYF. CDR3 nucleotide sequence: TGTGCCAGCAGCTTAGTCACTAGCGGGGGGGCTGGTGAGACCCAGTACTTC.

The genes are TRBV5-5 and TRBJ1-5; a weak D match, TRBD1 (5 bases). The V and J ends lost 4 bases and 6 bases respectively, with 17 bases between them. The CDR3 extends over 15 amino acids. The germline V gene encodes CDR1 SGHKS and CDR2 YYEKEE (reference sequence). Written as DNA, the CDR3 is TGTGCCAGCAGCCGAAGTGGTAGGGACGGTCAGCCCCAGCATTTT. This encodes CASSRSGRDGQPQHF.

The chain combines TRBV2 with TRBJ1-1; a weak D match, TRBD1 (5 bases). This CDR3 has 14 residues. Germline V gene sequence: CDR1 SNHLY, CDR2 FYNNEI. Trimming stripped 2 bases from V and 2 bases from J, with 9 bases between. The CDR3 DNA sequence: TGTGCCAGCAGTGAACAGGGAGATAACACTGAAGCTTTCTTT. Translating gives CASSEQGDNTEAFF. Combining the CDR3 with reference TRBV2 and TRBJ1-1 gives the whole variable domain EPEVTQTPSHQVTQMGQEVILRCVPISNHLYFYWYRQILGQKVEFLVSFYNNEISEKSEIFDDQFSVERPDGSNFTLKIRSTKLEDSAMYFCASSEQGDNTEAFFGQGTRLTVV.

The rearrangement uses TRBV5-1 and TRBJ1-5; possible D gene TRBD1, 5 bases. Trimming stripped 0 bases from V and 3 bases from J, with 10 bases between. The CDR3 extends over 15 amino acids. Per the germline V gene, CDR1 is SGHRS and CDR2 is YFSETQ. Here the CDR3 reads CASSLAGGNNQPQHF. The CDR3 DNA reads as TGCGCCAGCAGCTTGGCCGGGGGGAACAATCAGCCCCAGCATTTT.

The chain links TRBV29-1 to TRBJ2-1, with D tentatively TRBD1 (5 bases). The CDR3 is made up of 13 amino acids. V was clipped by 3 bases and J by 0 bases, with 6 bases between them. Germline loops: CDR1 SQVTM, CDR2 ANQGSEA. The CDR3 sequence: CSVDRASYNEQFF. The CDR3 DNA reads TGCAGCGTTGACAGGGCCTCCTACAATGAGCAGTTCTTC.

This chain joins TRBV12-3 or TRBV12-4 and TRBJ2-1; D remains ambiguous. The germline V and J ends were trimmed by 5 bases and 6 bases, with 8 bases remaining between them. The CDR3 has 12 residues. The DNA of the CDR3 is TGTGCCAGCAGTAACCCGTTCAATGAGCAGTTCTTC. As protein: CASSNPFNEQFF.

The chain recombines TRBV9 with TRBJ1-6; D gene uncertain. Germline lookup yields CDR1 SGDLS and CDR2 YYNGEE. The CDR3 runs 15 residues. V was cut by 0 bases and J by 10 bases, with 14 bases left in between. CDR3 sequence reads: CASSVEGKRASPLHF. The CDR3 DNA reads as TGTGCCAGCAGCGTAGAGGGAAAACGGGCCTCACCCCTCCACTTT.

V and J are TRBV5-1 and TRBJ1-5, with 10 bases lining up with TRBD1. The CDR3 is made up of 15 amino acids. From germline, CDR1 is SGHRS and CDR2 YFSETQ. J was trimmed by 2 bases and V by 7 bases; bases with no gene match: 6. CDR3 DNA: TGCGCCAGCGCCTCCGGGACAGGGGGCAATCAGCCCCAGCATTTT. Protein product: CASASGTGGNQPQHF.

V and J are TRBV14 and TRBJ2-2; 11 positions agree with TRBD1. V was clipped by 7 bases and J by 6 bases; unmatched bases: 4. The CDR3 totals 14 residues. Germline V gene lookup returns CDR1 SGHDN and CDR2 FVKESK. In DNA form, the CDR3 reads TGTGCCAGCAAGGACAGGGGGCTGGCCGGGGAGCTGTTTTTT. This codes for CASKDRGLAGELFF.

The CDR3 spells CASSSGPRYEQYV. The CDR3 region has the DNA TGTGCCAGTAGCTCAGGACCCCGATACGAGCAGTACGTC. This chain uses TRBV2 with TRBJ2-7; the D is unclear. Trimming took 9 bases from V and 4 from J, leaving 16 bases between them. The CDR3 extends over 13 amino acids. From germline, CDR1 is SNHLY and CDR2 FYNNEI.

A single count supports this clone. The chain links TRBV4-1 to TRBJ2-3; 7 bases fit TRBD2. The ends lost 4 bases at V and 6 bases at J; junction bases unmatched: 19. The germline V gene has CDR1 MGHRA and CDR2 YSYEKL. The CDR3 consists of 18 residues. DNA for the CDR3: TGCGCCAGCAGCCTTCTCCCTGTAGCGGGCCCGAGGCGGGATACGCAGTATTTT. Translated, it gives CASSLLPVAGPRRDTQYF.

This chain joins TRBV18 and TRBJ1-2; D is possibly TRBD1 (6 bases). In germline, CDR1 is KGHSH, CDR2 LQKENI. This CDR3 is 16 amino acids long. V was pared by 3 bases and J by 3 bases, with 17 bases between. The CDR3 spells CASSPNRFSGDYGYTF. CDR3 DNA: TGTGCCAGCTCACCGAACCGATTCTCAGGGGACTATGGCTACACCTTC.

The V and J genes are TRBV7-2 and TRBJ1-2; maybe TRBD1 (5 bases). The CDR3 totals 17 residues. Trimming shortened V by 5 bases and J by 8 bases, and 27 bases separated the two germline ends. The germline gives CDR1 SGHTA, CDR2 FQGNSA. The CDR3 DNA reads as TGTGCCAGCAGCCGCAGGAGCGGTCCCGCTTTTCGGGGCGGCTACACCTTC. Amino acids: CASSRRSGPAFRGGYTF.

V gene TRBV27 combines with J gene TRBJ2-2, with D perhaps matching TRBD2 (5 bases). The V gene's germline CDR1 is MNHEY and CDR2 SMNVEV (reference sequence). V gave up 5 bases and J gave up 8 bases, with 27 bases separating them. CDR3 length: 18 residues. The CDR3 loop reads CASSHRVPRNPSGGELFF. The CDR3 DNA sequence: TGTGCCAGCAGTCACCGCGTCCCTCGCAACCCATCGGGGGGGGAGCTGTTTTTT.

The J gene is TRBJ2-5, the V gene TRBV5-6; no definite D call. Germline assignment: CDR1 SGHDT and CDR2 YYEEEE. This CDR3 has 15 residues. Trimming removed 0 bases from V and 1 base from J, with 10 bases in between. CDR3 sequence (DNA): TGTGCCAGCAGCTTGGGGGGTCCTTCCCAAGAGACCCAGTACTTC. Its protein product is CASSLGGPSQETQYF.

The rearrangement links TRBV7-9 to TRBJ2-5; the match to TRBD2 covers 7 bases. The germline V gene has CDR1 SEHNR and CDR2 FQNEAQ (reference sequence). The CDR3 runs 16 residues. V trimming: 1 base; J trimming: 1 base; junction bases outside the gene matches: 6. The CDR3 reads CASSLGASGGQETQYF. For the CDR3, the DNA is TGTGCCAGCAGCTTAGGGGCTAGCGGAGGCCAAGAGACCCAGTACTTC. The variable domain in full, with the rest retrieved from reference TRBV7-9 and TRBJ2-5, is DTGVSQNPRHKITKRGQNVTFRCDPISEHNRLYWYRQTLGQGPEFLTYFQNEAQLEKSRLLSDRFSAERPKGSFSTLEIQRTEQGDSAMYLCASSLGASGGQETQYFGPGTRLLVL.

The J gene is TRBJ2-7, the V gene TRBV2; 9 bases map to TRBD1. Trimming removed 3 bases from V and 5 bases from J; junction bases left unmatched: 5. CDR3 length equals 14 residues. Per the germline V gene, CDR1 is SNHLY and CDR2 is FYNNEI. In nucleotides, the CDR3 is TGTGCCAGCAGTGATCCGGGACAGGGCGACGAGCAGTACTTC. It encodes CASSDPGQGDEQYF.

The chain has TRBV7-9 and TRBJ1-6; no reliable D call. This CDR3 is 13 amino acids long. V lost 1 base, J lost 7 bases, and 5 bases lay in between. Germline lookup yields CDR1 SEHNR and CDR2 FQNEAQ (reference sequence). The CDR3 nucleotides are TGTGCCAGCAGCTTAGAGTCAAATTCACCCCTCCACTTT. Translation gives CASSLESNSPLHF.

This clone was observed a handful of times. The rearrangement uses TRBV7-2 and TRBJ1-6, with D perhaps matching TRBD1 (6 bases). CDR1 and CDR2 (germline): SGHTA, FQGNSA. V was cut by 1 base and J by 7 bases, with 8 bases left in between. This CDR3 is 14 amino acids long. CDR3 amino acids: CASSLGGRNSPLHF. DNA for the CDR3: TGTGCCAGCAGCTTAGGGGGGCGAAATTCACCCCTCCACTTT. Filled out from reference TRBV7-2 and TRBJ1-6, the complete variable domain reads GAGVSQSPSNKVTEKGKDVELRCDPISGHTALYWYRQSLGQGLEFLIYFQGNSAPDKSGLPSDRFSAERTGGSVSTLTIQRTQQEDSAVYLCASSLGGRNSPLHFGNGTRLTVT.

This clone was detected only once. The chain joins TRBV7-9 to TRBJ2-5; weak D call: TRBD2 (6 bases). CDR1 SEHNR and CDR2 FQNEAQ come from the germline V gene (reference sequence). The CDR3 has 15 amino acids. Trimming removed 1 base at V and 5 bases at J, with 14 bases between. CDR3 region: CASSLEATRGETQYF. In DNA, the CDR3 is TGTGCCAGCAGCTTAGAGGCAACCCGGGGGGAGACCCAGTACTTC.

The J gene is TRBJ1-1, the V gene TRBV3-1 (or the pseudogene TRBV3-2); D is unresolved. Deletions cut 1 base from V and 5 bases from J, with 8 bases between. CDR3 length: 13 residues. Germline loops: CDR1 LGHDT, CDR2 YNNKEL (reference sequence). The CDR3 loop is CASSQGTNTEAFF. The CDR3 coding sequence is TGTGCCAGCAGCCAAGGGACGAATACTGAAGCTTTCTTT.

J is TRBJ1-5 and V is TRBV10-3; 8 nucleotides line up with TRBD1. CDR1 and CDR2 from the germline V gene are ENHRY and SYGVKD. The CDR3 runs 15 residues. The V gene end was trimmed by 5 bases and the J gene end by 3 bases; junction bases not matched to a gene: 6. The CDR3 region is CAISPTGAVNQPQHF. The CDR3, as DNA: TGTGCCATCAGTCCGACAGGGGCCGTCAATCAGCCCCAGCATTTT.

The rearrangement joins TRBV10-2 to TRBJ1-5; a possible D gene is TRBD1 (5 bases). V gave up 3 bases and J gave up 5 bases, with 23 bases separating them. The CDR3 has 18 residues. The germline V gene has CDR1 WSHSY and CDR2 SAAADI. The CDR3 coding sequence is TGCGCCAGCAGTGAAAACCGGGACGGACCCCTCAGGGATCAGCCCCAGCATTTT. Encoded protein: CASSENRDGPLRDQPQHF.

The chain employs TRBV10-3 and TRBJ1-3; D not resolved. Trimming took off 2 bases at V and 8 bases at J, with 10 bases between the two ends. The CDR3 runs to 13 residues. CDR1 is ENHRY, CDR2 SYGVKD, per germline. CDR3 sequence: CAISETGYDTIYF. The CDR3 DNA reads TGTGCCATCAGTGAGACCGGTTACGACACCATATATTTT.

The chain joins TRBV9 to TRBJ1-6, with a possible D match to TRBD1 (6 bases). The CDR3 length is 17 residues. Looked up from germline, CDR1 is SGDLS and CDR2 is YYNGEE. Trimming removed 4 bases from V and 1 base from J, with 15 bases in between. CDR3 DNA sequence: TGTGCCAGCAGCACCTACAGGGATAATTCCTATAATTCACCCCTCCACTTT. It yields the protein CASSTYRDNSYNSPLHF. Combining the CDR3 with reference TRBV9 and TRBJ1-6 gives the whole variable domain DSGVTQTPKHLITATGQRVTLRCSPRSGDLSVYWYQQSLDQGLQFLIQYYNGEERAKGNILERFSAQQFPDLHSELNLSSLELGDSALYFCASSTYRDNSYNSPLHFGNGTRLTVT.

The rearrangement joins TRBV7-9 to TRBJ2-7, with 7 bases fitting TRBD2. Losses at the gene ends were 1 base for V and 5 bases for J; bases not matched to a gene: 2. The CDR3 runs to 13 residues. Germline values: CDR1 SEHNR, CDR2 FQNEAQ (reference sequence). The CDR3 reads CASSLGEGHEQYF. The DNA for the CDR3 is TGTGCCAGCAGCTTAGGGGAGGGCCACGAGCAGTACTTC.

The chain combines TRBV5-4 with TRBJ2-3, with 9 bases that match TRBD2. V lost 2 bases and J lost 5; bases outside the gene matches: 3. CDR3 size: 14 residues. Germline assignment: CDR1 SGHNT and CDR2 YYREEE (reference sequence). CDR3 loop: CASSLAGGIDTQYF. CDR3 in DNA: TGTGCCAGCAGCTTAGCGGGAGGAATAGATACGCAGTATTTT. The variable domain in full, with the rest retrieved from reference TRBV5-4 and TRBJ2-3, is ETGVTQSPTHLIKTRGQQVTLRCSSQSGHNTVSWYQQALGQGPQFIFQYYREEENGRGNFPPRFSGLQFPNYSSELNVNALELDDSALYLCASSLAGGIDTQYFGPGTRLTVL.

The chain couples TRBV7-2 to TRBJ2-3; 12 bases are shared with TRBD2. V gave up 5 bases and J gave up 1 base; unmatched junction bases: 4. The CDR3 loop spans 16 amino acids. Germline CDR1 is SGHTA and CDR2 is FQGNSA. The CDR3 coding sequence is TGTGCCAGCAGCACTCGACTAGCGGGGGGCACAGATACGCAGTATTTT. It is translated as CASSTRLAGGTDTQYF.

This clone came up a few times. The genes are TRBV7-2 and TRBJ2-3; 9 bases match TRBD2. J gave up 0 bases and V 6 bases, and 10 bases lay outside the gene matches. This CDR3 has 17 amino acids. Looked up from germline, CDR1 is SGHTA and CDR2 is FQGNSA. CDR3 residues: CASREEAGGFSTDTQYF. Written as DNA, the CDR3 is TGTGCCAGCAGAGAGGAGGCGGGGGGGTTTAGCACAGATACGCAGTATTTT. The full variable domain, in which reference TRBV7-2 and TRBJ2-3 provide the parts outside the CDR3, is GAGVSQSPSNKVTEKGKDVELRCDPISGHTALYWYRQSLGQGLEFLIYFQGNSAPDKSGLPSDRFSAERTGGSVSTLTIQRTQQEDSAVYLCASREEAGGFSTDTQYFGPGTRLTVL.

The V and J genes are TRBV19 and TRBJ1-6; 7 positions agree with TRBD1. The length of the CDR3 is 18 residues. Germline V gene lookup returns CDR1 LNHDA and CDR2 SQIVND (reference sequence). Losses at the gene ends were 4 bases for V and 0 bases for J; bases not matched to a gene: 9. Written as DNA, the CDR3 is TGTGCCAGTAGTACCGACCGGGACAGAAGCTCCTATAATTCACCCCTCCACTTT. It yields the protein CASSTDRDRSSYNSPLHF.